These 16 T cell receptor beta chains share one sample of origin, sequenced in a study of early T cells in non-severe SARS-CoV-2 infection. TCRdb passed the 5' RACE reads through MiXCR, listing each CDR3 protein once. The sample lists about 55,000 distinct CDR3 sequences, 15% occurring once. The sample was whole blood, taken at baseline. The receptors here all came from an adult who was a healthcare worker with PCR-confirmed SARS-CoV-2 infection or an uninfected control (not recorded which).

As DNA, the CDR3 is TGTGCCTGGAGGTCGGGACTCCTGGCGATCGAGACCCAGTACTTC. Translated: CAWRSGLLAIETQYF. The chain joins TRBV30 to TRBJ2-5; D may be TRBD2 (6 bases). The ends were cut back, 3 bases at V and 5 bases at J, with 19 bases in the middle. CDR3 length equals 15 residues. Germline V gene lookup returns CDR1 GTSNPN and CDR2 SVGIG (reference sequence). The complete variable domain, with remaining parts taken from reference TRBV30 and TRBJ2-5, reads SQTIHQWPATLVQPVGSPLSLECTVEGTSNPNLYWYRQAAGRGLQLLFYSVGIGQISSEVPQNLSASRPQDRQFILSSKKLLLSDSGFYLCAWRSGLLAIETQYFGPGTRLLVL.

This clonotype came up a few times. V gene TRBV7-8 combines with J gene TRBJ2-2; D remains unclear. The V and J ends lost 1 base and 4 bases respectively, with 7 bases between them. Germline V gives CDR1 SGHVS, CDR2 FQNEAQ. The CDR3 is made up of 14 amino acids. CDR3 bases: TGTGCCAGCAGCTTAGTAGAAGCCACCGGGGAGCTGTTTTTT. Translation: CASSLVEATGELFF.

With respect to this clonotype: One junction end disagrees with the germline gene, perhaps due to a read error. The genes are TRBV5-5 and TRBJ2-5; 8 nucleotides match TRBD2. The CDR3 loop spans 16 amino acids. Germline assignment: CDR1 SGHKS and CDR2 YYEKEE (reference sequence). The CDR3 is CASSLMAGGHQETQYF. CDR3 in DNA: TGTGCCAGCAGCTTGATGGCGGGGGGCCACCAGGAGACCCAGTACTTC.

There are many counts of this clonotype. The chain recombines TRBV18 with TRBJ2-1; 10 bases align to TRBD2. The V segment lost 6 bases and the J segment 9 bases; nucleotides outside the gene matches: 14. The CDR3 is made up of 16 amino acids. Germline values: CDR1 KGHSH, CDR2 LQKENI. In nucleotides, the CDR3 is TGTGCCAGCTCCTCTGACCTAGCGGGGGATGTCGGTGAGCAGTTCTTC. Protein sequence: CASSSDLAGDVGEQFF.

The J gene is TRBJ2-3, the V gene TRBV5-1; D gene unclear. V lost 2 bases and J 3 bases, leaving 4 bases between the germline ends. Per the germline V gene, CDR1 is SGHRS and CDR2 is YFSETQ. This CDR3 comprises 12 residues. CDR3 in DNA: TGCGCCAGCAGCTTTGGGACAGATACGCAGTATTTT. It specifies CASSFGTDTQYF.

The gene calls are TRBV27 and TRBJ2-7; 9 bases fit TRBD1. The germline V gene has CDR1 MNHEY and CDR2 SMNVEV (reference sequence). With 4 bases clipped from V and 4 bases from J, the junction kept 8 bases outside the gene matches. The CDR3 has 15 amino acids. CDR3 amino acids: CASSSGTGNRYEQYF. Written as DNA, the CDR3 is TGTGCCAGCAGTTCGGGGACAGGGAATAGGTACGAGCAGTACTTC.

The sample holds many counts of this clonotype. V usage is TRBV29-1 and J usage is TRBJ1-2; no firm D call. The V end lost 7 bases, the J end lost 8 bases, and 20 bases lay between the germline ends. The CDR3 covers 13 residues. CDR1 is SQVTM, CDR2 ANQGSEA, per germline. CDR3 amino acids: CSASTNSARGYTF. The CDR3 DNA reads as TGCAGCGCATCGACAAATTCCGCACGAGGCTACACCTTC.

The chain uses TRBV2 and TRBJ2-3, with 10 bases that match TRBD2. Germline CDR1 reads SNHLY; CDR2 reads FYNNEI. With V trimmed by 2 bases and J by 0 bases, 14 bases remained unmatched. The CDR3 has 20 residues. The CDR3 is CASSEMGLSQLAGSTDTQYF. In DNA, the CDR3 is TGTGCCAGCAGTGAAATGGGCTTGTCGCAACTAGCGGGAAGCACAGATACGCAGTATTTT.

The chain couples TRBV30 to TRBJ1-1; D remains ambiguous. The CDR3 covers 13 residues. CDR1 and CDR2 from the germline V gene are GTSNPN and SVGIG (reference sequence). V lost 2 bases and J 5 bases, leaving 12 bases between the germline ends. The CDR3 reads CAWSRQRATEAFF. The DNA of the CDR3 is TGTGCCTGGAGTAGGCAGCGCGCGACTGAAGCTTTCTTT.

This chain connects TRBV12-3 or TRBV12-4 to TRBJ1-1; 7 bases map to TRBD1. The CDR3 is 15 amino acids. Trimming took 3 bases from V and 4 from J; bases not matched to a gene: 8. The CDR3 protein is CASSLGDSLGTEAFF. The CDR3 DNA reads TGTGCCAGCAGTTTGGGGGACAGCTTAGGCACTGAAGCTTTCTTT.

This clonotype was picked up a small number of times. The chain has TRBV28 and TRBJ1-5, with 7 bases that match TRBD1. Per germline, CDR1 MDHEN and CDR2 SYDVKM. V shed 5 bases and J 0 bases; nucleotides not matched to a gene: 1. This CDR3 is built from 14 residues. In DNA, the CDR3 is TGTGCCAGCAGTAGGACAGGTAGCAATCAGCCCCAGCATTTT. This gives the protein CASSRTGSNQPQHF.

This clonotype was seen ten or more times. The chain carries TRBV10-3 and TRBJ2-1, with unresolved D. V dropped 4 bases and J dropped 7 bases, with 5 bases sitting between them. Germline V gene lookup returns CDR1 ENHRY and CDR2 SYGVKD. The CDR3 has 11 residues. The CDR3 reads CAISVSNEQFF. CDR3 nucleotide sequence: TGTGCCATCAGTGTTTCTAATGAGCAGTTCTTC.

This chain joins TRBV7-9 and TRBJ2-3; TRBD2 agrees at 9 bases. This CDR3 region has 15 residues. The germline V gene has CDR1 SEHNR and CDR2 FQNEAQ (reference sequence). The V segment lost 5 bases and the J segment 1 base; nucleotides outside the gene matches: 4. CDR3 sequence (DNA): TGTGCCAGCAGCCGACGGACTAGCGGCACAGATACGCAGTATTTT. Translated: CASSRRTSGTDTQYF.

CDR3 sequence (DNA): TGTGCAAGTCGCTTAAGGGGACAGGGAAGCTGCCAGTACTTC. Amino acids: CASRLRGQGSCQYF. V usage is TRBV12-2 and J usage is TRBJ2-7; TRBD1 is the table's D call and was not checked against the DNA. TRBV12-2 is a pseudogene segment. CDR3 length: 14 residues.

The J gene is TRBJ1-3, the V gene TRBV5-6; D possibly corresponds to TRBD1 (6 bases). CDR3 length equals 15 residues. The V end lost 4 bases, the J end lost 0 bases, and 11 bases lay between the germline ends. CDR1 is SGHDT, CDR2 YYEEEE, per germline. The CDR3 sequence is CASSPTGSSGNTIYF. The CDR3 DNA reads TGTGCCAGCAGCCCTACAGGGAGCTCTGGAAACACCATATATTTT. Complete variable domain (other parts from reference TRBV5-6 and TRBJ1-3): DAGVTQSPTHLIKTRGQQVTLRCSPKSGHDTVSWYQQALGQGPQFIFQYYEEEERQRGNFPDRFSGHQFPNYSSELNVNALLLGDSALYLCASSPTGSSGNTIYFGEGSWLTVV.

This clonotype was counted many times. V is TRBV7-2 and J is TRBJ2-3; 9 nucleotides align to TRBD1. The trim removed 5 bases at V and 5 bases at J, leaving 8 bases unmatched. The CDR3 covers 15 residues. Germline CDR1 SGHTA, CDR2 FQGNSA. The CDR3 DNA reads TGTGCCAGCAGCCCGGGGACAGGGTATCTAGATACGCAGTATTTT. It is translated as CASSPGTGYLDTQYF.